These 21 T cell receptor beta chains were sequenced from one sample in a study of T-cell reconstitution after alpha-beta-depleted transplantation in children listed by TCRdb under 2016. The sample's treatment or condition, from its label and the paper: allogeneic hematopoietic cell transplantation with graft depleted of TCRalphabeta T cells and CD19 B cells. Receptor libraries were prepared by PCR. Data came from an Illumina HiSeq 2500. TCR library preparation used molecular barcoding, with unique molecular identifiers applied to normalize quantification of the TCRbeta repertoire. In-frame beta chains were kept once TCRdb had trimmed the public reads at Q25 with fastp and called clones with MiXCR. Entries are consolidated by CDR3 protein sequence, retaining the most common genes and DNA. This sample holds approximately 300,000 distinct CDR3 sequences; almost 8% were observed only once. The ten largest clones capture over 7.5% of the sample.

The antigens these receptors bind are not known. The investigation overall reported the following: The frequencies of hyperexpanded clones fell over the following months, and after one year, T-cell counts and TCRbeta diversity were mostly attributed to newly produced T cells.

Sequencing was performed on peripheral blood, taken 360 days after TCRalphabeta/CD19-depleted stem cell transplant. These receptors all stem from a female patient aged 2 to 10 who had a stem cell transplant for Fanconi anemia, so the T cells may come from the graft donor.

This clonotype came up a few times. The chain links TRBV6-1 to TRBJ2-6; D possibly matches TRBD1 or TRBD2 (5 bases each). Germline loops: CDR1 MNHNS, CDR2 SASEGT. This CDR3 is built from 16 residues. Trimming removed 5 bases from V and 0 bases from J, with 11 bases in between. DNA of the CDR3: TGTGCCAGCAGTCCTCGGGGCCCCTCTGGGGCCAACGTCCTGACTTTC. It translates to CASSPRGPSGANVLTF.

V and J are TRBV11-2 and TRBJ1-4; 7 bases line up with TRBD1. Germline CDR1 and CDR2: SGHAT and FQNNGV. CDR3 length: 15 amino acids. J gave up 6 bases and V 5 bases, and 9 bases lay outside the gene matches. CDR3 region: CASSAGTAFYEKLFF. The CDR3 DNA is TGTGCCAGCAGCGCAGGGACAGCTTTTTATGAAAAACTGTTTTTT.

This clonotype has a count of ten or more. The chain uses TRBV28 and TRBJ2-5; D not certain. Trimming took off 2 bases at V and 4 bases at J, with 11 bases between the two ends. Germline CDR1 MDHEN, CDR2 SYDVKM. This CDR3 is built from 14 residues. The chain's CDR3 is CASSLPLGPETQYF. CDR3 DNA: TGTGCCAGCAGTTTACCCCTCGGCCCAGAGACCCAGTACTTC.

This clonotype was seen repeatedly, ten times or more. The genes are TRBV7-9 and TRBJ2-1; the D gene could be TRBD1 or TRBD2 (5 bases each). The V end lost 3 bases, the J end lost 8 bases, and 11 bases lay between the germline ends. Per the germline V gene, CDR1 is SEHNR and CDR2 is FQNEAQ (reference sequence). The CDR3 runs to 13 residues. The CDR3 sequence: CASSFLGDDEQFF. As DNA, the CDR3 is TGTGCCAGCAGCTTTTTGGGGGATGATGAGCAGTTCTTC.

The V and J genes are TRBV20-1 and TRBJ2-7; 7 bases map to TRBD1. Trimming at V came to 4 bases and at J to 5 bases, leaving 11 bases not matched to a gene. The CDR3 extends over 14 amino acids. CDR1 DFQATT and CDR2 SNEGSKA come from the germline V gene (reference sequence). In DNA form, the CDR3 reads TGCAGTGCTATTTCCGACAGGGTTGAGGACGAGCAGTACGTC. Protein product: CSAISDRVEDEQYV.

This clonotype came up many times. V is TRBV5-1 and J is TRBJ2-3; D may be TRBD2 (6 bases). The CDR3 has 14 residues. V was shortened by 4 bases and J by 0 bases, with 9 bases between the two germline ends. Germline V gene lookup returns CDR1 SGHRS and CDR2 YFSETQ. In DNA, the CDR3 is TGCGCCAGCAGCCCCGGGACTAGCACAGATACGCAGTATTTT. Its protein is CASSPGTSTDTQYF.

Points on this clonotype: Just one base apart from a much larger clone, this may be a read error. The chain is built from TRBV20-1 and TRBJ2-3; D ambiguous. CDR3 length: 15 residues. Germline V gene sequence: CDR1 DFQATT, CDR2 SNEGSKA (reference sequence). The V end was cut by 6 bases, the J end by 2 bases, with 18 bases between. CDR3 region: CSASHSWSFTDTQYF. CDR3 nucleotides: TGCAGTGCCTCTCATAGCTGGAGCTTCACAGATACGCAGTATTTT.

The rearrangement joins TRBV3-1 to TRBJ2-7; 8 positions agree with TRBD1. The junction had 9 bases not matched to a gene; V was cut back by 3 bases and J by 5 bases. The CDR3 has 15 amino acids. The V gene's germline CDR1 is LGHDT and CDR2 YNNKEL (reference sequence). This chain's CDR3 is CASSQRIAGGNEQYF. The DNA of the CDR3 is TGTGCCAGCAGCCAGAGAATTGCAGGGGGCAACGAGCAGTACTTC.

The gene calls are TRBV18 and TRBJ1-2, with a possible D match to TRBD1 (6 bases). The germline V and J ends were trimmed by 6 bases and 3 bases, with 26 bases remaining between them. Germline CDR1 KGHSH, CDR2 LQKENI. The CDR3 contains 18 residues. The CDR3 region has the DNA TGTGCCAGCTCCTTAAGGGGACAAGTACTAGGATTCGACTATGGCTACACCTTC. Protein: CASSLRGQVLGFDYGYTF.

This clonotype occurred many times. V usage is TRBV10-2 and J usage is TRBJ2-7, with D tentatively TRBD2 (5 bases). The CDR3 length is 15 residues. Germline V gene lookup returns CDR1 WSHSY and CDR2 SAAADI. V lost 0 bases to trimming and J lost 3 bases, with 12 bases between them. The DNA of the CDR3 is TGCGCCAGCAGTGAGTCTAAAGGACTCCGCTACGAGCAGTACTTC. It encodes CASSESKGLRYEQYF.

This clonotype was counted at least ten times. The chain is built from TRBV20-1 and TRBJ2-2; D gene ambiguous. The CDR3 is 12 amino acids. Germline V gene sequence: CDR1 DFQATT, CDR2 SNEGSKA (reference sequence). Trimming took 5 bases from V and 6 from J, leaving 10 bases between them. CDR3: CSAHGLPGELFF. DNA for the CDR3: TGCAGTGCTCACGGGCTCCCCGGGGAGCTGTTTTTT.

The J gene is TRBJ2-7, the V gene TRBV4-1; D call uncertain. The CDR3 covers 15 residues. The V end was cut by 8 bases, the J end by 3 bases, with 20 bases between. The germline gives CDR1 MGHRA, CDR2 YSYEKL. Here the CDR3 reads CASSPSETVDYEQYF. CDR3 in DNA: TGCGCCAGCTCACCATCAGAAACAGTTGACTACGAGCAGTACTTC.

This clonotype turned up a few times. The chain couples TRBV20-1 to TRBJ2-2, with a possible D match to TRBD2 (5 bases). Trimming shortened V by 0 bases and J by 0 bases, and 11 bases separated the two germline ends. The CDR3 sequence is 16 residues long. CDR1 and CDR2 from the germline V gene are DFQATT and SNEGSKA (reference sequence). This CDR3 reads CSARDQRAPNTGELFF. CDR3 nucleotide sequence: TGCAGTGCTAGAGATCAGAGGGCGCCGAACACCGGGGAGCTGTTTTTT.

This clonotype has a count of ten or more. The chain recombines TRBV7-2 with TRBJ2-3, with 9 bases that match TRBD2. V lost 5 bases, J lost 3 bases, and 9 bases stayed unmatched. The CDR3 has 16 residues. Germline CDR1 and CDR2: SGHTA and FQGNSA. CDR3 DNA: TGTGCCAGCAGCGCCCGACGACTAGCGGTGACAGATACGCAGTATTTT. It specifies CASSARRLAVTDTQYF. Looking up the rest from reference TRBV7-2 and TRBJ2-3 gives the full variable domain: GAGVSQSPSNKVTEKGKDVELRCDPISGHTALYWYRQSLGQGLEFLIYFQGNSAPDKSGLPSDRFSAERTGGSVSTLTIQRTQQEDSAVYLCASSARRLAVTDTQYFGPGTRLTVL.

This clonotype was found many times. The chain couples TRBV12-3 or TRBV12-4 to TRBJ1-1; 10 bases agree with TRBD1. There are 15 residues in the CDR3. Unmatched junction bases numbered 3, after V lost 3 bases and J lost 2 bases. CDR3 in amino acids: CASSLGQGINTEAFF. DNA for the CDR3: TGTGCCAGCAGTTTGGGACAGGGGATAAACACTGAAGCTTTCTTT.

This clonotype occurred many times. The gene calls are TRBV29-1 and TRBJ2-1; 9 bases map to TRBD1. The CDR3 totals 15 residues. With 4 bases clipped from V and 7 bases from J, the junction kept 11 bases outside the gene matches. Germline V lookup: CDR1 SQVTM, CDR2 ANQGSEA. The CDR3 sequence: CSVVPTGGIRNEQFF. The CDR3, as DNA: TGCAGCGTTGTACCGACAGGGGGAATACGGAATGAGCAGTTCTTC.

The sample holds many counts of this clonotype. The chain links TRBV7-2 to TRBJ2-7, with unresolved D. From germline, CDR1 is SGHTA and CDR2 FQGNSA. The V end was cut by 4 bases, the J end by 0 bases, with 16 bases between. The CDR3 covers 16 residues. For the CDR3, the DNA is TGTGCCAGCAGCTCCTCCGACTCCTTTTTCTCCTACGAGCAGTACTTC. Encoded protein: CASSSSDSFFSYEQYF.

This clonotype was counted at least ten times. The rearrangement joins TRBV29-1 to TRBJ1-2; the D is unclear. The germline CDR1 and CDR2 sequences are SQVTM and ANQGSEA. Trimming removed 1 base at V and 3 bases at J, with 12 bases between. CDR3 length equals 14 residues. This CDR3 is CSVEAKGLDYGYTF. The CDR3 DNA is TGCAGCGTTGAAGCAAAAGGGTTGGACTATGGCTACACCTTC.

The chain has TRBV20-1 and TRBJ2-7; 7 bases line up with TRBD2. Per germline, CDR1 DFQATT and CDR2 SNEGSKA (reference sequence). V lost 6 bases to trimming and J lost 2 bases; unmatched junction nucleotides: 13. The CDR3 extends over 15 amino acids. The CDR3 loop is CSAPGPSGITYEQYF. The CDR3 DNA reads as TGCAGTGCCCCCGGTCCTAGCGGTATAACCTACGAGCAGTACTTC.

This clonotype was seen ten or more times. This chain links TRBV5-7 with TRBJ1-1; maybe TRBD1 (6 bases). TRBV5-7 belongs to the ORF category, with a function that is uncertain. Trimming removed 2 bases from V and 4 bases from J, with 12 bases in between. The CDR3 covers 14 residues. The CDR3 loop is CASSFGGGSTEAFF. The CDR3 DNA is TGTGCCAGCAGCTTCGGGGGCGGGAGCACTGAAGCTTTCTTT.

Ten or more counts support this clonotype. The chain combines TRBV6-1 with TRBJ1-3; no clear D gene. Germline loops: CDR1 MNHNS, CDR2 SASEGT. Trimming took off 5 bases at V and 0 bases at J, with 11 bases between the two ends. The CDR3 runs 15 residues. The CDR3 bases are TGTGCCAGCAGTCGACAACACATCTCTGGAAACACCATATATTTT. It is translated as CASSRQHISGNTIYF.